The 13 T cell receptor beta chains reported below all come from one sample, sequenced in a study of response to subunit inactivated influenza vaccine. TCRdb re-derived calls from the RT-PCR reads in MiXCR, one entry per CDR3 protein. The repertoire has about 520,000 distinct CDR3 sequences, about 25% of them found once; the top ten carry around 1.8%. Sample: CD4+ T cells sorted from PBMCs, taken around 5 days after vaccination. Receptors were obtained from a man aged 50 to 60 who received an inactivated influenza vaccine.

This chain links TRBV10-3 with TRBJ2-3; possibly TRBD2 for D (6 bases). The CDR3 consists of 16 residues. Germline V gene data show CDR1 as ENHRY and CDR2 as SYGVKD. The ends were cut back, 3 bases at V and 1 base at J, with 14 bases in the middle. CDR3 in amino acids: CAISDPAGFGTDTQYF. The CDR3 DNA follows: TGTGCCATCAGTGATCCCGCGGGATTTGGCACAGATACGCAGTATTTT.

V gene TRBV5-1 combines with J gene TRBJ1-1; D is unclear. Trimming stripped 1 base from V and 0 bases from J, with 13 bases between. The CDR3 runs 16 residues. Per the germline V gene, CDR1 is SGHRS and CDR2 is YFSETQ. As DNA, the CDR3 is TGCGCCAGCAGCTTGTTAGGGAATTTGATGAACACTGAAGCTTTCTTT. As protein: CASSLLGNLMNTEAFF.

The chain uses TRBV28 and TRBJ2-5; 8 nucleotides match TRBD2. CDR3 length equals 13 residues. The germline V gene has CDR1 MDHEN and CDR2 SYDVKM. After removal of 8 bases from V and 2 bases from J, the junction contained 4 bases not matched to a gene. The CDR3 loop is CASVTGGQETQYF. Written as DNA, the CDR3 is TGTGCCAGCGTCACGGGAGGGCAAGAGACCCAGTACTTC. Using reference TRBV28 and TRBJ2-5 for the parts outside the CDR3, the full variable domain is DVKVTQSSRYLVKRTGEKVFLECVQDMDHENMFWYRQDPGLGLRLIYFSYDVKMKEKGDIPEGYSVSREKKERFSLILESASTNQTSMYLCASVTGGQETQYFGPGTRLLVL.

The CDR3 region has the DNA TGCAGTGCTCACCCGGGACCCACCTACGAGCAGTACTTC. Residues: CSAHPGPTYEQYF. The rearrangement links TRBV20-1 to TRBJ2-7; D assignment may be TRBD1 or TRBD2 (5 bases each). Germline V gene sequence: CDR1 DFQATT, CDR2 SNEGSKA (reference sequence). Trimming removed 5 bases at V and 2 bases at J, with 13 bases between. The CDR3 consists of 13 residues.

In DNA, the CDR3 is TGTGCCAGCAGCTTAAAGGGTACTAGCGGAGGCTACAATGAGCAGTTCTTC. Translating it yields CASSLKGTSGGYNEQFF. The chain is built from TRBV7-3 and TRBJ2-1, with 8 bases aligning to TRBD2. J lost 3 bases, V lost 1 base, and 8 bases had no gene match. CDR1 and CDR2 from the germline V gene are SGHTA and FQGTGA. The CDR3 is made up of 17 amino acids.

CDR3 residues: CASSSTGGSNEKLFF. The CDR3 DNA reads as TGTGCCAGCAGTTCAACAGGGGGGTCTAATGAAAAACTGTTTTTT. The chain is built from TRBV12-3 or TRBV12-4 and TRBJ1-4; 8 bases are a match to TRBD1. After removal of 4 bases from V and 3 bases from J, the junction contained 4 bases not matched to a gene. The CDR3 is made up of 15 amino acids.

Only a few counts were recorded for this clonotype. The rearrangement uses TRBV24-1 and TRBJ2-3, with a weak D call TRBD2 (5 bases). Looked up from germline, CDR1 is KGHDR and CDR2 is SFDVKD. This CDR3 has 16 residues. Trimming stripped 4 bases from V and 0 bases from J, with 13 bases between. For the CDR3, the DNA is TGTGCCACCAGTGACCCTCGGTCGGGGAGCACAGATACGCAGTATTTT. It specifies CATSDPRSGSTDTQYF.

CDR3: CASRDTGVTEAFF. DNA for the CDR3: TGTGCCAGCAGGGATACAGGGGTCACTGAAGCTTTCTTT. This chain uses TRBV6-1 with TRBJ1-1; 7 positions match TRBD1. Unmatched junction bases numbered 5, after V lost 6 bases and J lost 4 bases. Germline-derived CDR1 and CDR2 are MNHNS and SASEGT. This CDR3 spans 13 amino acids.

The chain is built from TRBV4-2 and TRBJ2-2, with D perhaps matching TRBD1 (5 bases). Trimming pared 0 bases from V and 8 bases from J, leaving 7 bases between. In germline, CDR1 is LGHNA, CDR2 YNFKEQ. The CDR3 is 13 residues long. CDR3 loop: CASSQDRDGELFF. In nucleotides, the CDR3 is TGTGCCAGCAGCCAAGACAGGGATGGGGAGCTGTTTTTT.

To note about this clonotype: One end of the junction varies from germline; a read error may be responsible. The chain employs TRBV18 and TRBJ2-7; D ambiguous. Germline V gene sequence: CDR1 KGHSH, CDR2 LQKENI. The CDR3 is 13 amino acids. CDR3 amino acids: CASSPPAGYDQYF. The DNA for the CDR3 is TGTGCCAGCTCACCACCGGCCGGCTACGATCAGTACTTC. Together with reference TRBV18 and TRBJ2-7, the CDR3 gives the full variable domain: NAGVMQNPRHLVRRRGQEARLRCSPMKGHSHVYWYRQLPEEGLKFMVYLQKENIIDESGMPKERFSAEFPKEGPSILRIQQVVRGDSAAYFCASSPPAGYDQYFGPGTRLTVT.

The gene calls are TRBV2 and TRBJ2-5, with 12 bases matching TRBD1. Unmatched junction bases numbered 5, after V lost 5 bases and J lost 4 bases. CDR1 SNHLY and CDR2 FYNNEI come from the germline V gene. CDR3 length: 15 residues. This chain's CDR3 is CASSRDRGPLETQYF. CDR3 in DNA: TGTGCCAGCAGTAGGGACAGGGGGCCATTAGAGACCCAGTACTTC.

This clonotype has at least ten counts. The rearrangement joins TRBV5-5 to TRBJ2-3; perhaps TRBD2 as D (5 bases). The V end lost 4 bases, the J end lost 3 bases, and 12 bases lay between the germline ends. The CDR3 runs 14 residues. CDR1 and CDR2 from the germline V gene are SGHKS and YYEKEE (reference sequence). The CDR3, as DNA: TGTGCCAGCAGCCCTCTCCAGCGGACAGATACGCAGTATTTT. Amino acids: CASSPLQRTDTQYF.

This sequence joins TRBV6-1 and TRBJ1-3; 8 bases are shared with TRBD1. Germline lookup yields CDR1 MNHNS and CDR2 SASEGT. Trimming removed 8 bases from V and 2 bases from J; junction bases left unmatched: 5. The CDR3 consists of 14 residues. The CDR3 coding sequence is TGTGCCAGCTTCAGGGGGCGTCCTGGAAACACCATATATTTT. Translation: CASFRGRPGNTIYF.